This TCR beta chain came from a study of vaccination effects on CD4 cells after COVID-19. TCRdb keeps only in-frame clones here, not all; method: immunoSEQ multiplex PCR. The sample contains tens of thousands of clones, approximately 75% of which appear only once. Remarks on this clone: The antigen is undetermined.

CD4+ T cells specific for antigen were expanded with viral peptide pools by the ViraFEST assay before sequencing. Subsequent to a culture period of approximately 11 days, CD4+ T cells were isolated. Testing of the vaccine recipients showed negative nucleocapsid antibodies and no prior SARS-CoV-2 infection. Germline V CDR1 and CDR2: SGHDT, YYEEEE. The J segment lost 7 bases and the V segment lost 4 bases, leaving 11 bases of the junction unmatched. The CDR3 runs to 16 residues. The receptor comes from a human donor who received a COVID-19 vaccine. The rearrangement uses TRBV5-6 and TRBJ1-6; TRBD1 matches 7 bases. The material sequenced was CD4+ T cells from PBMCs cultured with HCoV-NL63 spike peptides, taken before COVID-19 vaccination. CDR3 loop: CASSTPTGRENSPLHF. CDR3 coding DNA: TGTGCCAGCAGCACCCCGACAGGGCGGGAGAATTCACCCCTCCACTTT. The variable domain in full, completed from reference TRBV5-6 and TRBJ1-6, reads DAGVTQSPTHLIKTRGQQVTLRCSPKSGHDTVSWYQQALGQGPQFIFQYYEEEERQRGNFPDRFSGHQFPNYSSELNVNALLLGDSALYLCASSTPTGRENSPLHFGNGTRLTVT.